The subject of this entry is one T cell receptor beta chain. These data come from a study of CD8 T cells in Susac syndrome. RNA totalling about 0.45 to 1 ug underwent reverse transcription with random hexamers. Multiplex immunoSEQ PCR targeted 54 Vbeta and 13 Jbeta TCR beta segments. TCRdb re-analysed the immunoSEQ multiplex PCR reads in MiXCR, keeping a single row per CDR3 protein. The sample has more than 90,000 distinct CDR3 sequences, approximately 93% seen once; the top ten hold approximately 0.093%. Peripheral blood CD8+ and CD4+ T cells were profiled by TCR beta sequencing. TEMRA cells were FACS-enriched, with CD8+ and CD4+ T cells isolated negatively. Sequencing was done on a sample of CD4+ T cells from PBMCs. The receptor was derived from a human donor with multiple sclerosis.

The CDR3 DNA follows: TGTGCCAGCATTATAGACACTAACACTGAAGCTTTCTTT. Its translation: CASIIDTNTEAFF. V gene TRBV2 combines with J gene TRBJ1-1; D gene uncertain. The germline gives CDR1 SNHLY, CDR2 FYNNEI. CDR3 size: 13 residues. The V and J ends lost 7 bases and 2 bases respectively, with 11 bases between them.